The next 21 T cell receptor beta chains were all read from a single sample in a study of response to subunit inactivated influenza vaccine. TCRdb recomputed calls from the RT-PCR reads with MiXCR, one row per CDR3 protein. This table holds 560,000 or so distinct CDR3 sequences, approximately 7.6% found once. Here the sequenced sample was PBMCs from blood, taken less than 25 months after vaccination. The receptors derive from a man between 50 and 75 years old who received an inactivated influenza vaccine.

This clonotype appeared many times. This rearrangement joins TRBV29-1 to TRBJ2-3, with TRBD1 as a possible D gene (5 bases). The CDR3 is made up of 14 amino acids. V lost 7 bases and J 3 bases, leaving 17 bases between the germline ends. The V gene's germline CDR1 is SQVTM and CDR2 ANQGSEA. This CDR3 reads CSGQQEGKTDTQYF. The CDR3 DNA reads as TGCAGCGGCCAACAGGAAGGGAAAACAGATACGCAGTATTTT.

The gene calls are TRBV9 and TRBJ1-1; 7 bases map to TRBD1. From germline, CDR1 is SGDLS and CDR2 YYNGEE. V was clipped by 0 bases and J by 5 bases; unmatched bases: 10. The CDR3 contains 16 residues. The chain's CDR3 is CASSVGVGQAGTEAFF. The CDR3 DNA follows: TGTGCCAGCAGCGTAGGGGTTGGACAGGCGGGGACTGAAGCTTTCTTT.

This clonotype was found a few times. V and J are TRBV4-2 and TRBJ1-4; D is possibly TRBD1 (5 bases). The V gene's germline CDR1 is LGHNA and CDR2 YNFKEQ. This CDR3 is 18 amino acids long. The germline V and J ends were trimmed by 7 bases and 2 bases, with 23 bases remaining between them. The CDR3 spells CASNERKGRGRTNEKLFF. CDR3 DNA sequence: TGTGCCAGCAACGAAAGGAAGGGAAGGGGACGGACTAATGAAAAACTGTTTTTT.

This sequence joins TRBV7-9 and TRBJ2-7; D is ambiguous. V lost 5 bases and J lost 3, with 14 bases in between. This CDR3 is built from 14 residues. Germline loops: CDR1 SEHNR, CDR2 FQNEAQ (reference sequence). CDR3 sequence reads: CASSPNISRYEQYF. The CDR3 DNA sequence: TGTGCCAGCAGCCCCAATATCTCCCGCTACGAGCAGTACTTC.

This clonotype was recorded a few times. The chain links TRBV18 to TRBJ1-1, with TRBD1 identical over 8 bases. V lost 6 bases and J lost 1; bases outside the gene matches: 4. The CDR3 totals 14 residues. Germline loops: CDR1 KGHSH, CDR2 LQKENI. CDR3 in DNA: TGTGCCAGCTCCGAGGACAGGGCGAACACTGAAGCTTTCTTT. It codes for CASSEDRANTEAFF. The variable domain in full, completed from reference TRBV18 and TRBJ1-1, reads NAGVMQNPRHLVRRRGQEARLRCSPMKGHSHVYWYRQLPEEGLKFMVYLQKENIIDESGMPKERFSAEFPKEGPSILRIQQVVRGDSAAYFCASSEDRANTEAFFGQGTRLTVV.

This chain connects TRBV4-3 to TRBJ2-7; tentative D call: TRBD2 (5 bases). The CDR3 runs to 13 residues. The germline V gene has CDR1 LGHNA and CDR2 YSLEER. V was cut by 3 bases and J by 6 bases, with 12 bases left in between. Here the CDR3 reads CASSQDVRVEQYF. CDR3 DNA sequence: TGCGCCAGCAGCCAGGACGTGAGGGTCGAGCAGTACTTC.

In this sample, this clonotype turned up a few times. The rearrangement joins TRBV4-3 to TRBJ2-2; TRBD1 might be the D (6 bases). Trimming removed 1 base at V and 7 bases at J, with 16 bases between. Per germline, CDR1 LGHNA and CDR2 YSLEER. This CDR3 region has 16 residues. CDR3 loop: CASSQGLQGSNGELFF. CDR3 bases: TGCGCCAGCAGCCAAGGATTACAGGGATCCAACGGGGAGCTGTTTTTT.

This clonotype occurred a few times. This chain connects TRBV6-2 or TRBV6-3 to TRBJ2-5, with D hard to call. Germline V gene sequence: CDR1 MNHEY, CDR2 SVGEGT. The V end was cut by 10 bases, the J end by 10 bases, with 16 bases between. CDR3 length equals 11 residues. The CDR3 DNA is TGTGCCACACCTCTGGCGTATGACCAGTACTTC. Protein sequence: CATPLAYDQYF.

The chain links TRBV6-5 to TRBJ2-7; D is possibly TRBD2 (5 bases). Germline V gene data show CDR1 as MNHEY and CDR2 as SVGAGI. The CDR3 length is 12 residues. V shed 6 bases and J shed 3 bases, with 9 bases lying between them. The CDR3: CASSNGIYEQYF. In DNA, the CDR3 is TGTGCCAGCAGCAACGGGATCTACGAGCAGTACTTC.

The chain uses TRBV7-8 and TRBJ2-5; D ambiguous. The germline CDR1 and CDR2 sequences are SGHVS and FQNEAQ. The CDR3 extends over 15 amino acids. The V end was cut by 5 bases, the J end by 5 bases, with 18 bases between. The CDR3 region is CASSTSSGFRETQYF. The CDR3 bases are TGTGCCAGCAGCACCTCATCCGGGTTCAGGGAGACCCAGTACTTC.

The chain employs TRBV7-9 and TRBJ1-1; the match to TRBD1 covers 8 bases. Trimming cost V 4 bases and J 1 base; bases outside gene matches: 8. Germline V gene lookup returns CDR1 SEHNR and CDR2 FQNEAQ (reference sequence). This CDR3 has 16 amino acids. In DNA, the CDR3 is TGTGCCAGCAGCTCCACCCGACAGGGGAAGAACACTGAAGCTTTCTTT. Its translation is CASSSTRQGKNTEAFF.

The rearrangement joins TRBV20-1 to TRBJ2-4; the D gene is possibly TRBD2 (6 bases). In germline, CDR1 is DFQATT, CDR2 SNEGSKA (reference sequence). The CDR3 consists of 16 residues. The ends were cut back, 3 bases at V and 0 bases at J, with 15 bases in the middle. The CDR3 is CSASGTHSLAKNIQYF. Written as DNA, the CDR3 is TGCAGTGCTAGCGGGACTCACTCTCTAGCCAAAAACATTCAGTACTTC.

This clonotype was seen a few times. This rearrangement joins TRBV18 to TRBJ1-1, with D possibly TRBD1 on 6 matching bases. This CDR3 contains 12 residues. Per germline, CDR1 KGHSH and CDR2 LQKENI. Trimming took off 6 bases at V and 8 bases at J, with 13 bases between the two ends. The CDR3 nucleotides read TGTGCCAGCTCTCCTGGACAGTACGAAGCTTTCTTT. This translates into CASSPGQYEAFF.

The chain couples TRBV2 to TRBJ2-7; no clear D gene. The ends were cut back, 5 bases at V and 5 bases at J, with 10 bases in the middle. The CDR3 is 12 residues long. Germline V gene sequence: CDR1 SNHLY, CDR2 FYNNEI. The DNA for the CDR3 is TGTGCCAGCAGTTTCCGGGTCGACGAGCAGTACTTC. As protein: CASSFRVDEQYF.

This clonotype was seen many times. V gene TRBV9 combines with J gene TRBJ2-3; 9 nucleotides line up with TRBD1. Germline assignment: CDR1 SGDLS and CDR2 YYNGEE. This CDR3 has 16 residues. V lost 4 bases and J lost 1; bases outside the gene matches: 7. The CDR3 here is CASSTRTGGGTDTQYF. CDR3 coding DNA: TGTGCCAGCAGCACCCGAACAGGGGGCGGCACAGATACGCAGTATTTT.

The chain uses TRBV28 and TRBJ2-1, with TRBD1 matching 8 bases. The length of the CDR3 is 12 residues. Per the germline V gene, CDR1 is MDHEN and CDR2 is SYDVKM. The V and J ends lost 6 bases and 9 bases, in that order; junction bases with no gene match: 4. CDR3 sequence (DNA): TGTGCCAGCAGCCGACAGGGGCCTGAGCAGTTCTTC. This sequence encodes CASSRQGPEQFF.

This chain joins TRBV6-5 and TRBJ2-2; D is perhaps TRBD1 (6 bases). This CDR3 has 16 amino acids. CDR1 and CDR2 from the germline V gene are MNHEY and SVGAGI. V lost 3 bases to trimming and J lost 2 bases, with 13 bases between them. CDR3 sequence: CASSYFTGPNTGELFF. As DNA, the CDR3 is TGTGCCAGCAGTTATTTCACAGGGCCTAACACCGGGGAGCTGTTTTTT.

This sequence joins TRBV6-1 and TRBJ1-1; D unclear. V was shortened by 4 bases and J by 1 base, with 4 bases between the two germline ends. This CDR3 region has 12 residues. Germline values: CDR1 MNHNS, CDR2 SASEGT. The CDR3 sequence: CASSAWNTEAFF. CDR3 DNA sequence: TGTGCCAGCAGTGCCTGGAACACTGAAGCTTTCTTT.

This clonotype was observed a few times. The chain uses TRBV20-1 and TRBJ2-1; 12 bases agree with TRBD2. This CDR3 has 16 amino acids. Losses at the gene ends were 0 bases for V and 7 bases for J; bases not matched to a gene: 7. Germline V gene data show CDR1 as DFQATT and CDR2 as SNEGSKA (reference sequence). The CDR3 sequence: CSARDSTSGGRNEQFF. The CDR3 coding sequence is TGCAGTGCTAGAGATTCGACTAGCGGGGGACGAAATGAGCAGTTCTTC.

The rearrangement links TRBV27 to TRBJ1-4; the D is unclear. The ends were cut back, 4 bases at V and 0 bases at J, with 27 bases in the middle. The CDR3 loop spans 21 amino acids. Per the germline V gene, CDR1 is MNHEY and CDR2 is SMNVEV (reference sequence). The CDR3 region is CASSSVSHNYPPSSTNEKLFF. The CDR3 nucleotides are TGTGCCAGCAGTTCAGTATCCCACAACTATCCACCCTCGTCAACTAATGAAAAACTGTTTTTT.

V gene TRBV28 combines with J gene TRBJ2-5; maybe TRBD2 (5 bases). Trimming pared 4 bases from V and 5 bases from J, leaving 17 bases between. Germline assignment: CDR1 MDHEN and CDR2 SYDVKM. The CDR3 consists of 15 residues. This CDR3 reads CASSSPDLRGETQYF. The CDR3 nucleotides read TGTGCCAGCAGTTCCCCCGACCTGAGAGGGGAGACCCAGTACTTC.